There are many counts of the clone carrying this TCR beta chain. The data originate from a study of T cells in Graves' hyperthyroidism and ophthalmopathy. The TCR beta CDR3 regions underwent amplification using RNA transcripts as the source. The HTBI primer set served for first-round RT-PCR of the TCR CDR3. TCRdb processed the multiplex PCR reads anew with MiXCR; each CDR3 protein has one entry. The top ten hold 9.2% of the sample, which has around 400,000 distinct CDR3 sequences, roughly 13% seen once. The specimen was blood. This TCR derives from a young woman with Graves' hyperthyroidism.

CDR3 amino acids: CASSQSRPAGSEKLFF. As DNA, the CDR3 is TGTGCCAGCAGCCAGTCTAGACCGGCAGGTAGTGAAAAACTGTTTTTT. The chain uses TRBV6-1 and TRBJ1-4; D call uncertain. V was pared by 6 bases and J by 7 bases, with 21 bases between. The CDR3 runs 16 residues. Germline loops: CDR1 MNHNS, CDR2 SASEGT.